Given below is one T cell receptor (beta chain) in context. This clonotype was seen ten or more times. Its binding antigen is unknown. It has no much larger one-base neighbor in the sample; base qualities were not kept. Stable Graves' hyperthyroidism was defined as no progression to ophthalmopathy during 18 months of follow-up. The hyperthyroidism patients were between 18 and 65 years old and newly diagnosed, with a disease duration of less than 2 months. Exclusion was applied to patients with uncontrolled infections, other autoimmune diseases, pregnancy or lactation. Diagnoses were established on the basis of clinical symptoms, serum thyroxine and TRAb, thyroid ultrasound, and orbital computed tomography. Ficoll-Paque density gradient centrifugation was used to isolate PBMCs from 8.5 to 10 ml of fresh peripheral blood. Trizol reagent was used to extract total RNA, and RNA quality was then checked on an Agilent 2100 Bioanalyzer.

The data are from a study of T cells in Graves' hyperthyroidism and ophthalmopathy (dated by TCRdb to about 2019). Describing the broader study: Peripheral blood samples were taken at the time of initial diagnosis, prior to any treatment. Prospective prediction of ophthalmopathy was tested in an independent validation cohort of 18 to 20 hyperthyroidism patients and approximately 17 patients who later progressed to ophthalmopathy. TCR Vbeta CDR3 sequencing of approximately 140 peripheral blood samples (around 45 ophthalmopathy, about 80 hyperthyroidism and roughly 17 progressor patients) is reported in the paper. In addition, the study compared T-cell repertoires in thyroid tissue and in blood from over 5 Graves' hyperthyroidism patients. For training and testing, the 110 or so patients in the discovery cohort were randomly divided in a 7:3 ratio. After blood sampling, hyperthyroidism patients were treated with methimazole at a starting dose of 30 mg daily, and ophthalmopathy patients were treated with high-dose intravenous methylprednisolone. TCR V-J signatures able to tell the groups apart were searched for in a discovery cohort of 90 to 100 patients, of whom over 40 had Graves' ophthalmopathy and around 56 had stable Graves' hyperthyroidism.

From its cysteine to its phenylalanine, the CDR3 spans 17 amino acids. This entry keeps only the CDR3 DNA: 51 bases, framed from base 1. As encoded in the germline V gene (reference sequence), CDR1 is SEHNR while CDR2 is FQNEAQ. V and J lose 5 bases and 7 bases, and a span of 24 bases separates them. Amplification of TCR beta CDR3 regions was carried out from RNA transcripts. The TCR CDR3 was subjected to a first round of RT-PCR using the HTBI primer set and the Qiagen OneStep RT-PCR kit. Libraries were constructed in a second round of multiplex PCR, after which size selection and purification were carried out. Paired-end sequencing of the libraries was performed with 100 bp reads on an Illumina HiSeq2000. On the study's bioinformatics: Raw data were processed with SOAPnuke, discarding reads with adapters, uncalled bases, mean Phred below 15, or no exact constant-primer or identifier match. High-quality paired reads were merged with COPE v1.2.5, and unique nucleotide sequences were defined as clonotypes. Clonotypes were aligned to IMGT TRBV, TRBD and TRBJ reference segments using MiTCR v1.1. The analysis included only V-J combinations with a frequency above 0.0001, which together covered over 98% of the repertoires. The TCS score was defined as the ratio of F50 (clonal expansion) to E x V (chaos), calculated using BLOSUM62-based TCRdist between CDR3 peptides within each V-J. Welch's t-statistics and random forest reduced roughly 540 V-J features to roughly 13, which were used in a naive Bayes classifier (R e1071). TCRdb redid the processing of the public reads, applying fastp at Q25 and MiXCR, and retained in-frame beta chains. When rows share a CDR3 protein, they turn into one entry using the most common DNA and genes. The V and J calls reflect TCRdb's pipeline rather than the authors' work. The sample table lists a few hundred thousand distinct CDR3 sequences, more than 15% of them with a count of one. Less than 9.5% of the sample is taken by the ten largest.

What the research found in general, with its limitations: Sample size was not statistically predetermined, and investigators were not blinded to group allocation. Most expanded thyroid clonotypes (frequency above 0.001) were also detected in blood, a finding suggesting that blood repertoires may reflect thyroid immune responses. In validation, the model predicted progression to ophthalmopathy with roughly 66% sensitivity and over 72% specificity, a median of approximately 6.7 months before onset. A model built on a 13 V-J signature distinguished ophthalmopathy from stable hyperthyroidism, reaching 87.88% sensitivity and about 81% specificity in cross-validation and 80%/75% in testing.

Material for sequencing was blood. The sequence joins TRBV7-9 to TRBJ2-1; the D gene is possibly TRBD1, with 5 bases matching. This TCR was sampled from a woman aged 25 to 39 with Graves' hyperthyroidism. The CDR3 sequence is CASSPLGAALPRNEQFF. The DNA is TGTGCCAGCAGCCCCCTTGGGGCGGCCCTACCCCGAAATGAGCAGTTCTTC.